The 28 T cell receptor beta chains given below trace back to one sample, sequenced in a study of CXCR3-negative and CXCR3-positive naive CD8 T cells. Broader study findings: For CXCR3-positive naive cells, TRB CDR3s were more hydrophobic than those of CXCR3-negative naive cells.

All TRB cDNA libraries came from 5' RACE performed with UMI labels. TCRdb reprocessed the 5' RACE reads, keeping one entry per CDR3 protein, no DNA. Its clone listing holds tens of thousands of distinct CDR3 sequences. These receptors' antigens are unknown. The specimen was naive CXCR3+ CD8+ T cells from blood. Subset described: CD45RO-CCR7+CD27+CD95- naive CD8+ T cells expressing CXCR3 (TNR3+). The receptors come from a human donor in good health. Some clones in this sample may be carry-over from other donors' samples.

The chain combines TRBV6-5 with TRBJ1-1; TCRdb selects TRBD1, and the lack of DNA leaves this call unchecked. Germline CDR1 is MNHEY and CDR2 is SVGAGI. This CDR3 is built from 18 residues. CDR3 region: CASSYSRRGQGLNTEAFF.

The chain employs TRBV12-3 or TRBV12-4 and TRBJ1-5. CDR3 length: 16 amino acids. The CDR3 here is CASSLPTADSNQPQHF.

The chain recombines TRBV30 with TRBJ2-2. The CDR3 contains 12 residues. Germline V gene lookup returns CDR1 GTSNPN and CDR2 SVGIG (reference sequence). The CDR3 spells CAWSGGTGELFF.

This CDR3 reads CASRGMIQGPLTLNPTGELFF. The rearrangement links TRBV6-1 to TRBJ2-2; TCRdb selects TRBD2, and the lack of DNA leaves this call unchecked. The CDR3 has 21 residues. CDR1 and CDR2 from the germline V gene are MNHNS and SASEGT.

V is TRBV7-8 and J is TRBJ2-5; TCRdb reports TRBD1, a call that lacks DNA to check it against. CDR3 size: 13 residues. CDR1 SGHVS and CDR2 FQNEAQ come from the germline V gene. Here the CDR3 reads CASTPGGQETQYF.

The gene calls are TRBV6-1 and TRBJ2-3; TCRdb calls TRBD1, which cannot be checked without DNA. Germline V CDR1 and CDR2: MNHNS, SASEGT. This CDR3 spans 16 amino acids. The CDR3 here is CASTRPGHTSTDTQYF.

CDR3 region: CASSHRGGDTGELFF. The chain employs TRBV4-1 and TRBJ2-2; TCRdb gives TRBD1 as the D gene, but with no DNA this cannot be confirmed. CDR1 and CDR2 from the germline V gene are MGHRA and YSYEKL. This CDR3 contains 15 residues.

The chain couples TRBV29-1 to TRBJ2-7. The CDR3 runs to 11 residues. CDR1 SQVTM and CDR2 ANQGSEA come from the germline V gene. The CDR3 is CSARESYEQYF.

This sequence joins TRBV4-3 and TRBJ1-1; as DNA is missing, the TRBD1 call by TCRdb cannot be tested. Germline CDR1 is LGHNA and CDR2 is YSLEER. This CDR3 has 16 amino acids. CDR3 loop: CASSQDLRGRYTEAFF.

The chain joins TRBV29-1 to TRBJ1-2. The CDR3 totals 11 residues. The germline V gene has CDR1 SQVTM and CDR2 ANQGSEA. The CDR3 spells CSAWGFYGYTF.

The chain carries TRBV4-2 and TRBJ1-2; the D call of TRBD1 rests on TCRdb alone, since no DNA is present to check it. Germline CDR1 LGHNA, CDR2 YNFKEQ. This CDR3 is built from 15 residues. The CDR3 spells CASSQVAGDWYGYTF.

CDR3: CSARRQGVTEAFF. This chain uses TRBV20-1 with TRBJ1-1; there is no DNA to check the TCRdb D call of TRBD1. Germline V gene data show CDR1 as DFQATT and CDR2 as SNEGSKA (reference sequence). This CDR3 region has 13 residues.

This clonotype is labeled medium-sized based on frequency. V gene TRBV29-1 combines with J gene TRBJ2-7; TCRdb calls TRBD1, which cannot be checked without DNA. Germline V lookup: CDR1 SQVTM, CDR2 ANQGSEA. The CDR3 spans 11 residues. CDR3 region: CSVDQGYEQYF.

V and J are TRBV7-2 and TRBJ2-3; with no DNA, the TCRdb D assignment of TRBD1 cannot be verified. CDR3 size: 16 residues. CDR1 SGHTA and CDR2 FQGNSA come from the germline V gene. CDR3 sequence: CASSPLGQGLADTQYF.

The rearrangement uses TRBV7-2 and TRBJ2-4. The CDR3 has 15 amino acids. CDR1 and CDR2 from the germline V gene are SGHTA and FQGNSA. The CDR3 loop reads CASSHNSLAKNIQYF.

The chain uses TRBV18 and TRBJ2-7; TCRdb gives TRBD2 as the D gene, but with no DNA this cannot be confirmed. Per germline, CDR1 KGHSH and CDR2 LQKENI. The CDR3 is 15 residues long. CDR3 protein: CASSPGGRGFNEQYF.

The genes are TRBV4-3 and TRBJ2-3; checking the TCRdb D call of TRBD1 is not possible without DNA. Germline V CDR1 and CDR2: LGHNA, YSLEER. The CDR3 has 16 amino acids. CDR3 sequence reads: CASSHREQGFTDTQYF.

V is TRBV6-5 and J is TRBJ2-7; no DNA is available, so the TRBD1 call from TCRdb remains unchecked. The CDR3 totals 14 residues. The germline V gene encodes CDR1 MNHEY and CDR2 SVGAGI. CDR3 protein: CASTLQGPSYEQYF.

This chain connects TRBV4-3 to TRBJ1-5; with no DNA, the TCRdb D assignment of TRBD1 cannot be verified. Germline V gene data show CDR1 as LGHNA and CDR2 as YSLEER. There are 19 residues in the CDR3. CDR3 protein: CASSQVLPSDSSYNQPQHF.

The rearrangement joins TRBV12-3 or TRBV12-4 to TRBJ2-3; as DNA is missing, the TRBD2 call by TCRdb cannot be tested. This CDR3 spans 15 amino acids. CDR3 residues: CASSLSSRSTDTQYF.

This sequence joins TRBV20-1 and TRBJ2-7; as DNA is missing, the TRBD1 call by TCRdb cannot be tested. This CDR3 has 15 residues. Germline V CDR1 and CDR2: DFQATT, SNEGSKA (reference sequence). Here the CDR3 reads CSARDRGQGRYEQYF.

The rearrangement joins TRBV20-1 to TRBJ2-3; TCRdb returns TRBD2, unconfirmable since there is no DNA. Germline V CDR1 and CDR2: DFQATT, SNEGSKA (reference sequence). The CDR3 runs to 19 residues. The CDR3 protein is CSAQGVQRGGLLSTDTQYF.

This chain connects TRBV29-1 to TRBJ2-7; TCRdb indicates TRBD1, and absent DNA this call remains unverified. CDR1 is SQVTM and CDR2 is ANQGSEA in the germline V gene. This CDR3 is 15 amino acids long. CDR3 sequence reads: CSVEGLAEEPYEQYF.

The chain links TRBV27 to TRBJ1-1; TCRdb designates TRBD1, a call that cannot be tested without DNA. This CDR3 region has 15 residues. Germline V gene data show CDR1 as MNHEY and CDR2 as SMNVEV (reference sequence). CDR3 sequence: CASSLGLQGATEAFF.

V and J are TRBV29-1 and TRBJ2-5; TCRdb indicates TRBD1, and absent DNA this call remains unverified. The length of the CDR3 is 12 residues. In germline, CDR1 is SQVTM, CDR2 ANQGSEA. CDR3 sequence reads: CSVEDPRGAQYF.

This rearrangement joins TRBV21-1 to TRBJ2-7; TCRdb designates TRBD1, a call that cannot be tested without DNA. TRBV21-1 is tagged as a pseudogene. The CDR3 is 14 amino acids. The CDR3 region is CAGLRPGPSYEQYF.

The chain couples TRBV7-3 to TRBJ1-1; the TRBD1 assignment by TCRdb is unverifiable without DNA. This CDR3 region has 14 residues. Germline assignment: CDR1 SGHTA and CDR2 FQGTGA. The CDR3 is CASSWGQPNTEAFF.

The CDR3 region is CASSPPGTGVEKLFF. The V and J genes are TRBV13 and TRBJ1-4; without DNA, the TCRdb call of TRBD1 cannot be checked. Germline lookup yields CDR1 PRHDT and CDR2 FYEKMQ (reference sequence). The CDR3 covers 15 residues.